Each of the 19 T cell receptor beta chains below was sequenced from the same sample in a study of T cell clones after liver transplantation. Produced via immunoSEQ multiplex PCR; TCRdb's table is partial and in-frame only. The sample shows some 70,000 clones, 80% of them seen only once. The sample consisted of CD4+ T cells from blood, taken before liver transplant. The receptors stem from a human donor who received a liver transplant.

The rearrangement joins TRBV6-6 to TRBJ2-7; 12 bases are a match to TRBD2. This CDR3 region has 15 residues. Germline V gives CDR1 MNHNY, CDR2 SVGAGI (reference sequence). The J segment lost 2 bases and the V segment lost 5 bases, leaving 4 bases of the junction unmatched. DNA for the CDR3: TGTGCCAGCAGTCCGGGACTAGCGGGTGCCTACGAGCAGTACTTC. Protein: CASSPGLAGAYEQYF.

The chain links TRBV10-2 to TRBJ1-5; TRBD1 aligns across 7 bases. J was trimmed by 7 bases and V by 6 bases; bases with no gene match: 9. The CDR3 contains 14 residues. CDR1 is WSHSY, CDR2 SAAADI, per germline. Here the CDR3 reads CASSVNRGGQPQHF. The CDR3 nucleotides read TGCGCCAGCAGCGTAAACAGGGGTGGGCAGCCCCAGCATTTT.

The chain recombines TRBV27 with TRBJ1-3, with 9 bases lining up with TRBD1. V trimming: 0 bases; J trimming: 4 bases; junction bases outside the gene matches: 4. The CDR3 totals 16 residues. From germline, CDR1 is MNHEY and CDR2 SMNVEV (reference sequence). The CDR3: CASSLSGTGSGNTIYF. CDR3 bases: TGTGCCAGCAGTTTATCCGGGACAGGGTCGGGAAACACCATATATTTT.

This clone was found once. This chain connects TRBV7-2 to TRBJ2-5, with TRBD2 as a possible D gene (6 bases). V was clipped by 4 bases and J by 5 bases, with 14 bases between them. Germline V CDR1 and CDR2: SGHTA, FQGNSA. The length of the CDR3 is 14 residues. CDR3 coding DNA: TGTGCCAGCAGCTCTCCCGGGGGTGATGAGACCCAGTACTTC. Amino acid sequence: CASSSPGGDETQYF.

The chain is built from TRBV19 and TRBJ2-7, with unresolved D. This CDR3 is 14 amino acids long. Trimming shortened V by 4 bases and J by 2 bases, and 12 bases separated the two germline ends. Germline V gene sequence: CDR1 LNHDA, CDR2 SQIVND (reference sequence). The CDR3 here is CASSTQTPPYEQYF. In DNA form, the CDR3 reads TGTGCCAGTAGTACACAGACACCCCCCTACGAGCAGTACTTC.

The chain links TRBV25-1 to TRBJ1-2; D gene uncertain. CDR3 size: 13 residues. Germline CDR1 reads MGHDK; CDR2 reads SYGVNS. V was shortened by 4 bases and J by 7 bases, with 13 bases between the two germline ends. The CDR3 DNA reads TGTGCCAGCAGTGCCTTTGATGTCTCTGGCTACACCTTC. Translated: CASSAFDVSGYTF.

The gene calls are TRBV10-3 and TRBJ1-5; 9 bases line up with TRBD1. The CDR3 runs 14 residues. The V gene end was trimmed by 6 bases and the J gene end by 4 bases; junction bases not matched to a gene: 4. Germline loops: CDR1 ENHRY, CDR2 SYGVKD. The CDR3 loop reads CAIRPGQGNQPQHF. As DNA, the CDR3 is TGTGCCATCAGGCCGGGACAGGGTAATCAGCCCCAGCATTTT.

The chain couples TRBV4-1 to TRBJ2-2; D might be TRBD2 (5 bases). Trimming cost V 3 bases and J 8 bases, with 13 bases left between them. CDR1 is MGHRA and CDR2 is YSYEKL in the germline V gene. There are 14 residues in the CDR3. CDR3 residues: CASSHRDIRGELFF. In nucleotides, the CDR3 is TGCGCCAGCAGCCACCGGGATATTAGGGGGGAGCTGTTTTTT.

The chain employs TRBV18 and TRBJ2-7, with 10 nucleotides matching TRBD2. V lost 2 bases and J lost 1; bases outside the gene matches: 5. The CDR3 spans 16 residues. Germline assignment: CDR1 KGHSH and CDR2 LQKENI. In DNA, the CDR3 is TGTGCCAGCTCACCAATCCCTAGCGGGAGATCCTACGAGCAGTACTTC. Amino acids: CASSPIPSGRSYEQYF.

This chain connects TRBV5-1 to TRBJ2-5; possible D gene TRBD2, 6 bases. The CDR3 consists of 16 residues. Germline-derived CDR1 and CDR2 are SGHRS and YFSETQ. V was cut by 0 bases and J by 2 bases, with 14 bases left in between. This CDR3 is CASSLGSQGGQETQYF. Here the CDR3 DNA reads TGCGCCAGCAGCTTGGGTTCCCAAGGAGGGCAAGAGACCCAGTACTTC.

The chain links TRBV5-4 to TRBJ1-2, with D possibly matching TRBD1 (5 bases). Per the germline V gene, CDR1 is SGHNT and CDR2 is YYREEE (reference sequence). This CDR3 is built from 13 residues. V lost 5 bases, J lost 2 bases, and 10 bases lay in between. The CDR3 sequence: CASSPDKNYGYTF. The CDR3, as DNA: TGTGCCAGCAGTCCGGACAAGAACTATGGCTACACCTTC.

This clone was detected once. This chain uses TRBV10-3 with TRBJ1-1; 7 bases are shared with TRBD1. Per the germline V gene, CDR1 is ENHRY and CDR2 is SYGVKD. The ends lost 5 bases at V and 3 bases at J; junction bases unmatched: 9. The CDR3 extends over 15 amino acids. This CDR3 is CAISKAGGWDTEAFF. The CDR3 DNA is TGTGCCATCAGTAAGGCAGGGGGGTGGGACACTGAAGCTTTCTTT.

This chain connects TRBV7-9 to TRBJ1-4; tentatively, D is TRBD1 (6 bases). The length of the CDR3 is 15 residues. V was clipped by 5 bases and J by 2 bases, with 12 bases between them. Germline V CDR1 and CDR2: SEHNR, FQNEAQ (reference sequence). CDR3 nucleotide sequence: TGTGCCAGCAGCGTACAGGGCTCGACTAATGAAAAACTGTTTTTT. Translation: CASSVQGSTNEKLFF.

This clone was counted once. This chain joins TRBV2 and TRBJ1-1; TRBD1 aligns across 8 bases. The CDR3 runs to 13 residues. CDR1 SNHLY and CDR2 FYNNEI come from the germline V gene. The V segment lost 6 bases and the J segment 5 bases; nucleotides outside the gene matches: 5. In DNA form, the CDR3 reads TGTGCCAGCAGGGGACAGGATCAGACTGAAGCTTTCTTT. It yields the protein CASRGQDQTEAFF.

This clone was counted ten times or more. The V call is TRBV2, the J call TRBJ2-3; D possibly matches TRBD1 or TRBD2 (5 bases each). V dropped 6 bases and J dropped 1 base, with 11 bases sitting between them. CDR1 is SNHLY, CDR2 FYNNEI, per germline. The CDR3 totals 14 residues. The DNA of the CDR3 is TGTGCCAGCAGGAAGGGGACCCGCACAGATACGCAGTATTTT. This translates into CASRKGTRTDTQYF.

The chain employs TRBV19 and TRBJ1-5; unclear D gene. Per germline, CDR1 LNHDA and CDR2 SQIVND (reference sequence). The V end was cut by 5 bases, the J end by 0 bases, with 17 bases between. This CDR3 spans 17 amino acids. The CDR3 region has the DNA TGTGCCAGTAGTGAGACCGGGAGAAGTTATAGCAATCAGCCCCAGCATTTT. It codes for CASSETGRSYSNQPQHF. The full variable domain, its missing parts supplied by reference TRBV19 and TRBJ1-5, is DGGITQSPKYLFRKEGQNVTLSCEQNLNHDAMYWYRQDPGQGLRLIYYSQIVNDFQKGDIAEGYSVSREKKESFPLTVTSAQKNPTAFYLCASSETGRSYSNQPQHFGDGTRLSIL.

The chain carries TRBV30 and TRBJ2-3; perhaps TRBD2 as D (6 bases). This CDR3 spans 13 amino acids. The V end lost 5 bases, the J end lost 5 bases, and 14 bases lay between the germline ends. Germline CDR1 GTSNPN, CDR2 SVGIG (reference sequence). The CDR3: CAWRVGSRDTQYF. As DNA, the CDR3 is TGTGCCTGGCGCGTCGGGAGTAGAGATACGCAGTATTTT.

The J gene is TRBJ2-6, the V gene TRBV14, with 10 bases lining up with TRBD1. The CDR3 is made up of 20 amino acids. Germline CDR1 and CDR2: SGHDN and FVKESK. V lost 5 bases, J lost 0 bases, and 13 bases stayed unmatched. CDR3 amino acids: CASSGRDRGSLSSGANVLTF. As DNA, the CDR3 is TGTGCCAGCAGCGGTAGGGACAGGGGTTCCCTCAGCTCTGGGGCCAACGTCCTGACTTTC.

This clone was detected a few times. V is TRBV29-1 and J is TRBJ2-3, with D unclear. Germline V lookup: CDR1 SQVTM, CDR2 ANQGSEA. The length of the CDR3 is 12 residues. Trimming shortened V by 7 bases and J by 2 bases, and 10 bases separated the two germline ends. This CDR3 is CSARGSTDTQYF. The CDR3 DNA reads TGCAGCGCCCGTGGGTCCACAGATACGCAGTATTTT.